The clone carrying this T cell receptor (beta chain) was recorded at least ten times. Antigen unknown. At one of its ends the junction is not consistent with the germline gene, which may arise from a read error. The length of the CDR3 is 14 residues. The germline V gene encodes CDR1 MGHRA and CDR2 YSYEKL. RNA transcripts served as the template for amplifying TCR beta CDR3 regions. A set of HTBI primers served as the primers for a first-round RT-PCR of the TCR CDR3. MiXCR, applied by TCRdb to the multiplex PCR reads, yields one record per CDR3 protein. In the table there are hundreds of thousands of distinct CDR3 sequences, over 40% of which are singletons. The data belong to a study of T cells in Graves' hyperthyroidism and ophthalmopathy. Study-wide points: A model of 13 V-J pairs discriminated ophthalmopathy from stable hyperthyroidism.

Patients with uncontrolled infections, other autoimmune diseases, pregnancy or lactation were excluded. This receptor was taken from an adult man with Graves' disease, either hyperthyroidism or ophthalmopathy (not recorded which). V gene TRBV4-1 combines with J gene TRBJ1-5; D is unclear. Sequenced input: peripheral blood or thyroid tissue (not recorded which). DNA of the CDR3: TGTGCCAGCAGCCAAGTGGGCGGTAATCAGCCCCAGCATTTT. The encoded protein is CASSQVGGNQPQHF.